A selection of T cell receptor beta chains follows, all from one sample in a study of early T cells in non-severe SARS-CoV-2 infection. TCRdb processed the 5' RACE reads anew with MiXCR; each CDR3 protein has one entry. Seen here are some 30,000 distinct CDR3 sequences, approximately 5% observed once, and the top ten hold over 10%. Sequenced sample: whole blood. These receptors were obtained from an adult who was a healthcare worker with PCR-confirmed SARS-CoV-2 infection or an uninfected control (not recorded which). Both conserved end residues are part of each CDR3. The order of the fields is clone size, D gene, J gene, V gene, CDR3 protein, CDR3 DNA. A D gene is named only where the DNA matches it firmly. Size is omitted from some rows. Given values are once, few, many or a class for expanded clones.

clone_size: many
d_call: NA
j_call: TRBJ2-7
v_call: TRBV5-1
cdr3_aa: CASSYTAESYEQYF
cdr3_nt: TGCGCCAGCAGCTACACAGCGGAGTCCTACGAGCAGTACTTC

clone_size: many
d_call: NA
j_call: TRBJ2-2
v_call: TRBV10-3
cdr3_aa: CATGAGQTYTGELFF
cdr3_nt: TGTGCCACTGGGGCGGGACAGACCTACACCGGGGAGCTGTTTTTT

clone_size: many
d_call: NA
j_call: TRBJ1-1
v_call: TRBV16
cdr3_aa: CASSQSVGGTEAFF
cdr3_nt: TGTGCCAGCAGCCAATCGGTTGGGGGGACTGAAGCTTTCTTT

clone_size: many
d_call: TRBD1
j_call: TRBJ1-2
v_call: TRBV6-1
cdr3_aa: CASSEGTGNYGYTF
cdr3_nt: TGTGCCAGCAGTGAAGGGACAGGCAACTATGGCTACACCTTC

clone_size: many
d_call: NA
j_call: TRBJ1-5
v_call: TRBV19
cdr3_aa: CASSSGSSNQPQHF
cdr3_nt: TGTGCCAGTAGTAGCGGCAGTAGCAATCAGCCCCAGCATTTT

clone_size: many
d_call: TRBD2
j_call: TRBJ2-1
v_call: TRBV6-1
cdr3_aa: CASSEGLANNEQFF
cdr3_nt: TGTGCCAGCAGTGAGGGACTAGCCAACAATGAGCAGTTCTTC

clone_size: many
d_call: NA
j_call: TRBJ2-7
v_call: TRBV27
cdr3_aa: CASSPDHYYEQYF
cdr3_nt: TGTGCCAGTTCTCCGGACCATTACTACGAGCAGTACTTC

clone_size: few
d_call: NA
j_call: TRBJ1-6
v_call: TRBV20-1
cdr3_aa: CSARDLRQGYNSPLHF
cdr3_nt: TGCAGTGCTAGAGATCTACGGCAGGGGTATAATTCACCCCTCCACTTT

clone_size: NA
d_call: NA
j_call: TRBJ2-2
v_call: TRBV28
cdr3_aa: CASSSTGRTGELFF
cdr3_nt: TGTGCCAGCAGTTCCACAGGGCGCACCGGGGAGCTGTTTTTT

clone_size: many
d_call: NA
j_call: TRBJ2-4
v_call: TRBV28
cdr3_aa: CASSSASTPKNIQYF
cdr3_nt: TGTGCCAGCAGTTCGGCCTCGACCCCCAAAAACATTCAGTACTTC

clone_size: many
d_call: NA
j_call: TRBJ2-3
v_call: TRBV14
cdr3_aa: CASSLLPTGDTQYF
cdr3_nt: TGTGCCAGCAGCCTTCTACCCACGGGAGATACGCAGTATTTT

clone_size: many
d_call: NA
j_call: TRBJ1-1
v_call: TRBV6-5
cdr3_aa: CASGQQGFTEAFF
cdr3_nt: TGTGCCAGCGGTCAACAGGGCTTTACTGAAGCTTTCTTT

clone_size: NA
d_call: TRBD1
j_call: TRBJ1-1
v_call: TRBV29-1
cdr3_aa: CSTDQGAPQKAFF
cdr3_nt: TGCAGCACCGACCAGGGGGCGCCTCAAAAAGCTTTCTTT

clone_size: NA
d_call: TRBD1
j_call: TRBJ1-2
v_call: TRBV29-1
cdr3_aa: CSVAAPDRGGYGYTF
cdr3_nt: TGCAGCGTTGCCGCGCCAGACAGGGGAGGCTATGGCTACACCTTC

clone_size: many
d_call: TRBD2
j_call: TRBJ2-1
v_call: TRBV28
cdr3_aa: CASSSIDSGGSNEQFF
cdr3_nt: TGTGCCAGCAGTTCCATCGACAGCGGGGGATCCAATGAGCAGTTCTTC

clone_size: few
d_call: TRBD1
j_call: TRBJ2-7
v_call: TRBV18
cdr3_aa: CASSPLRDRVYEQYF
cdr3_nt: TGTGCCAGCTCACCACTCCGGGACAGGGTCTACGAGCAGTACTTC

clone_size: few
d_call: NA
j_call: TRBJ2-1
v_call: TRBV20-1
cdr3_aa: CSAPRQYNEQFF
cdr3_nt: TGCAGTGCGCCGAGACAGTACAATGAGCAGTTCTTC

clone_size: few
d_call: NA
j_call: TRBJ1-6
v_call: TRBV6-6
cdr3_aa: CASGITGGRNNSPLHF
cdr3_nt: TGTGCCAGCGGAATAACGGGGGGGAGAAACAATTCACCCCTCCACTTT

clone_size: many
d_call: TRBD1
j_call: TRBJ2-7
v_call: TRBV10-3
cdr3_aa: CAISESGTVNEQYF
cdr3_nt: TGTGCCATCAGTGAGTCCGGGACAGTGAACGAGCAGTACTTC

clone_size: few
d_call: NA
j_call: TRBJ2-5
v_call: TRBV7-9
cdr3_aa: CASSSSPGETQYF
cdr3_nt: TGTGCCAGCAGCTCCTCCCCGGGAGAGACCCAGTACTTC

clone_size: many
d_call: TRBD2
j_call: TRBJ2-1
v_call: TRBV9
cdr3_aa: CASSPQASGGYNEQFF
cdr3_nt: TGTGCCAGCAGCCCCCAGGCTAGCGGGGGTTACAATGAGCAGTTCTTC

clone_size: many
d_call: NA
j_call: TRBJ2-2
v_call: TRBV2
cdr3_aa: CASSGPGGELFF
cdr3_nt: TGTGCCAGCAGTGGGCCCGGCGGGGAGCTTTTTTTT

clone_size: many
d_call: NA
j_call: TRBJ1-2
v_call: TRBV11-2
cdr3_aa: CASSLEGASNYGYTF
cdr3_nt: TGTGCCAGCAGCTTAGAGGGGGCAAGCAACTATGGCTACACCTTC

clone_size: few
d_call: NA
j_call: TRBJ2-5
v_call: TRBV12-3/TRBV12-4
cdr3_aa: CASSLPSNGYETQYF
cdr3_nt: TGTGCCAGCAGTTTACCCTCAAACGGGTACGAGACCCAGTACTTC